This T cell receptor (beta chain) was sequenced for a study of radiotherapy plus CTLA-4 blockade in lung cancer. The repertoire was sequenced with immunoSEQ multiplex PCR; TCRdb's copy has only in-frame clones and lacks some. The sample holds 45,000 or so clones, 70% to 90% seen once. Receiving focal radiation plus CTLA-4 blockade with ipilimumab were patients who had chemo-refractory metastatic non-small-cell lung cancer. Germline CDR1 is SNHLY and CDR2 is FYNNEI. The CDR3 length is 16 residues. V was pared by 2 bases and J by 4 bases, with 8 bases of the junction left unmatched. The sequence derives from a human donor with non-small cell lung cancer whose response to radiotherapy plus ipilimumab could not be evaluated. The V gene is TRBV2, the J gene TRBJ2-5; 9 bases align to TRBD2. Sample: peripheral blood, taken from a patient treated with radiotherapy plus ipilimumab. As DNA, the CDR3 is TGTGCCAGCAGTGAAATGGGCGGGGGGGTAAGAGAGACCCAGTACTTC. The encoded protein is CASSEMGGGVRETQYF.